This T cell receptor beta chain was obtained from a study of blood T cell repertoires in COVID-19. In the study overall: The United States, Italy and Spain supplied acute and convalescent COVID-19 samples.

Clones were read by immunoSEQ multiplex PCR, and TCRdb kept only the in-frame ones, dropping some. The data contain around 160,000 clones, around four fifths of them singletons. Germline loops: CDR1 LNHNV, CDR2 YYDKDF (reference sequence). The junction had 8 bases not matched to a gene; V was cut back by 1 base and J by 6 bases. The CDR3 sequence is 15 residues long. This clone was counted between two and nine times. The TCR sequence derives from a human donor in a cohort sampled during active COVID-19. The J gene is TRBJ2-7, the V gene TRBV15, with 8 bases that match TRBD1. Sequenced: peripheral blood. As DNA, the CDR3 is TGTGCCACCAGCAGAGGGATAACAGGGGGGTCCGAGCAGTACTTC. It encodes CATSRGITGGSEQYF.